This TCR beta chain is drawn from a study of beta chain features in type 1 diabetes. The wider study: There were approximately 100,000,000 sorted cells examined across all samples. Overall study results and limits: Among all four CD4+ subsets, Type 1 diabetes patients had TCRB CDR3s that were moderately but significantly shorter.

Sequencing targeted expressed TCRB transcripts, as all isolated RNA had been reverse transcribed. Sequenced by immunoSEQ multiplex PCR; TCRdb stores in-frame clones only, minus some. The table records about 470,000 clones, 30% of them present only once. Between the trimmed V and J ends, which lost 2 bases and 4 bases, there was a span of 12 bases. Germline loops: CDR1 LGHNA, CDR2 YSLEER. The CDR3 extends over 16 amino acids. In its sample, this clone was seen once. Its antigen remains unidentified. The chain has TRBV4-3 and TRBJ2-6; no definite D call. The receptor's source is a young man in good health. Sequenced sample: naive CD4+ T cells from blood. In nucleotides, the CDR3 is TGCGCCAGCAGCCAAAAGATCTCGACCGGGGCCAACGTCCTGACTTTC. As protein: CASSQKISTGANVLTF.